These 27 T cell receptor beta chains came from one sample sequenced in a study of blood T cell repertoires in COVID-19. The protocol was immunoSEQ multiplex PCR, while the TCRdb copy is restricted to in-frame clones and leaves out a portion. This sample has roughly 190,000 clones, with roughly four fifths found just once. Sequencing input: peripheral blood. These receptors all come from a woman aged 40 to 50 with acute or convalescent COVID-19.

The chain couples TRBV2 to TRBJ2-1, with 13 nucleotides matching TRBD2. This CDR3 has 14 residues. The trim removed 4 bases at V and 6 bases at J, leaving 0 bases unmatched. Germline CDR1 reads SNHLY; CDR2 reads FYNNEI. CDR3 sequence reads: CASSGLAGGNEQFF. Here the CDR3 DNA reads TGTGCCAGCAGTGGACTAGCGGGGGGCAATGAGCAGTTCTTC.

The gene calls are TRBV14 and TRBJ1-4; D not resolved. V dropped 5 bases and J dropped 8 bases, with 18 bases sitting between them. This CDR3 has 15 residues. Per germline, CDR1 SGHDN and CDR2 FVKESK. This CDR3 reads CASSGRDPLREKLFF. DNA for the CDR3: TGTGCCAGCAGCGGCCGGGATCCATTGAGGGAAAAACTGTTTTTT.

The chain joins TRBV7-3 to TRBJ1-1, with 7 bases lining up with TRBD1. With V trimmed by 6 bases and J by 3 bases, 4 bases remained unmatched. CDR1 is SGHTA, CDR2 FQGTGA, per germline. This CDR3 has 13 residues. The CDR3 DNA reads TGTGCCAGCAGGCGACAGGGAGACACTGAAGCTTTCTTT. It encodes CASRRQGDTEAFF.

This chain joins TRBV19 and TRBJ1-5; 9 bases are shared with TRBD1. The CDR3 sequence is 12 residues long. CDR1 and CDR2 from the germline V gene are LNHDA and SQIVND (reference sequence). V lost 9 bases, J lost 5 bases, and 2 bases stayed unmatched. The CDR3 DNA is TGTGCCAGCCGGACAGGGGATCAGCCCCAGCATTTT. It translates to CASRTGDQPQHF. The full variable domain, completed using reference TRBV19 and TRBJ1-5, is DGGITQSPKYLFRKEGQNVTLSCEQNLNHDAMYWYRQDPGQGLRLIYYSQIVNDFQKGDIAEGYSVSREKKESFPLTVTSAQKNPTAFYLCASRTGDQPQHFGDGTRLSIL.

In this sample, this clone turned up a few times. The V gene is TRBV2, the J gene TRBJ1-1, with D possibly matching TRBD1 (6 bases). Trimming took 2 bases from V and 5 from J, leaving 12 bases between them. CDR1 and CDR2 from the germline V gene are SNHLY and FYNNEI. This CDR3 region has 14 residues. The CDR3, as DNA: TGTGCCAGCAGTGAATGGGGGCGCGGGACTGAAGCTTTCTTT. It specifies CASSEWGRGTEAFF. Looking up the rest from reference TRBV2 and TRBJ1-1 gives the full variable domain: EPEVTQTPSHQVTQMGQEVILRCVPISNHLYFYWYRQILGQKVEFLVSFYNNEISEKSEIFDDQFSVERPDGSNFTLKIRSTKLEDSAMYFCASSEWGRGTEAFFGQGTRLTVV.

V usage is TRBV7-2 and J usage is TRBJ2-7; 7 bases line up with TRBD2. V lost 3 bases, J lost 1 base, and 3 bases stayed unmatched. The CDR3 extends over 14 amino acids. Germline CDR1 SGHTA, CDR2 FQGNSA. The CDR3 region is CASSLWGGSYEQYF. The CDR3 coding sequence is TGTGCCAGCAGCTTGTGGGGGGGGTCCTACGAGCAGTACTTC.

V and J are TRBV3-1 (or the pseudogene TRBV3-2) and TRBJ2-2; D perhaps matches TRBD2 (5 bases). The length of the CDR3 is 14 residues. Germline V CDR1 and CDR2: LGHDT, YNNKEL (reference sequence). Trimming stripped 6 bases from V and 6 bases from J, with 14 bases between. CDR3 in DNA: TGTGCCAGCAGTAACTGGGAGTTAGCCGGGGAGCTGTTTTTT. This codes for CASSNWELAGELFF.

The CDR3 reads CASSQTLIIRLVNEKLFF. Written as DNA, the CDR3 is TGTGCCAGCAGCCAAACCTTAATTATACGACTGGTCAATGAAAAACTGTTTTTT. The chain employs TRBV4-2 and TRBJ1-4; D remains unclear. This CDR3 contains 18 residues. From germline, CDR1 is LGHNA and CDR2 YNFKEQ. V was pared by 2 bases and J by 5 bases, with 21 bases between.

The V gene is TRBV28, the J gene TRBJ1-1, with 7 bases fitting TRBD1. The ends lost 2 bases at V and 11 bases at J; junction bases unmatched: 5. The CDR3 length is 12 residues. Looked up from germline, CDR1 is MDHEN and CDR2 is SYDVKM. The CDR3 loop reads CASSLRDSGAFF. CDR3 bases: TGTGCCAGCAGTTTAAGGGACAGCGGGGCTTTCTTT.

With respect to this clone: The sample contains more than one DNA sequence encoding this CDR3. The chain recombines TRBV6-5 with TRBJ2-5, with 11 bases lining up with TRBD2. CDR1 MNHEY and CDR2 SVGAGI come from the germline V gene. With V trimmed by 5 bases and J by 5 bases, 1 base remained unmatched. The CDR3 has 13 residues. CDR3 loop: CASSRTSGETQYF. CDR3 in DNA: TGTGCCAGCAGTCGGACTAGCGGGGAGACCCAGTACTTC.

J is TRBJ1-1 and V is TRBV6-6; TRBD1 is a possible D gene (6 bases). This CDR3 contains 16 residues. Trimming removed 2 bases at V and 3 bases at J, with 16 bases between. Germline lookup yields CDR1 MNHNY and CDR2 SVGAGI (reference sequence). CDR3 in amino acids: CASSYPRGGVDTEAFF. The CDR3 bases are TGTGCCAGCAGTTACCCGCGGGGGGGCGTAGACACTGAAGCTTTCTTT.

The chain recombines TRBV10-3 with TRBJ2-7; the match to TRBD2 covers 7 bases. J gave up 6 bases and V 2 bases, and 4 bases lay outside the gene matches. This CDR3 comprises 13 residues. Germline V gene lookup returns CDR1 ENHRY and CDR2 SYGVKD. The DNA for the CDR3 is TGTGCCATCAGTGAGGTTGCTAGCGGCGAGCAGTACTTC. It translates to CAISEVASGEQYF.

Here the CDR3 reads CASSDGTGGWTEAFF. DNA of the CDR3: TGTGCCAGCAGTGATGGGACAGGGGGTTGGACTGAAGCTTTCTTT. The chain joins TRBV6-1 to TRBJ1-1; TRBD1 agrees at 11 bases. This CDR3 is built from 15 residues. Germline V lookup: CDR1 MNHNS, CDR2 SASEGT. The V segment lost 3 bases and the J segment 5 bases; nucleotides outside the gene matches: 5.

This clone has just a few counts. This chain connects TRBV3-1 (or the pseudogene TRBV3-2) to TRBJ1-6, with a tentative D call TRBD1 (6 bases). CDR1 and CDR2 (germline): LGHDT, YNNKEL (reference sequence). Trimming pared 1 base from V and 0 bases from J, leaving 16 bases between. CDR3 size: 19 residues. The CDR3 region has the DNA TGTGCCAGCAGCCAAGGGCGGAGCAGGGGTGGCTCCTATAATTCACCCCTCCACTTT. It is translated as CASSQGRSRGGSYNSPLHF.

This sequence joins TRBV7-9 and TRBJ2-1; the match to TRBD2 covers 7 bases. Losses at the gene ends were 4 bases for V and 7 bases for J; bases not matched to a gene: 13. This CDR3 has 16 amino acids. Germline CDR1 is SEHNR and CDR2 is FQNEAQ (reference sequence). CDR3: CASSWGGGSLENEQFF. Here the CDR3 DNA reads TGTGCCAGCAGCTGGGGGGGAGGAAGTCTTGAAAATGAGCAGTTCTTC.

The gene calls are TRBV18 and TRBJ1-4, with TRBD1 matching 10 bases. The CDR3 length is 17 residues. Germline values: CDR1 KGHSH, CDR2 LQKENI. Losses at the gene ends were 1 base for V and 0 bases for J; bases not matched to a gene: 2. Here the CDR3 DNA reads TGTGCCAGCTCACCACGAGGACAGGGGGCAACTAATGAAAAACTGTTTTTT. Amino acid sequence: CASSPRGQGATNEKLFF.

The rearrangement uses TRBV28 and TRBJ2-7; TRBD2 matches at 9 bases. The CDR3 spans 15 residues. Losses at the gene ends were 3 bases for V and 3 bases for J; bases not matched to a gene: 6. Germline V gene data show CDR1 as MDHEN and CDR2 as SYDVKM. The chain's CDR3 is CASSFSGLAFYEQYF. The CDR3 nucleotides are TGTGCCAGCAGTTTTTCGGGACTAGCATTCTACGAGCAGTACTTC.

The CDR3 here is CASSLRSGTGELFF. CDR3 nucleotide sequence: TGTGCCAGCAGCTTGAGGTCGGGGACCGGGGAGCTGTTTTTT. This chain connects TRBV5-6 to TRBJ2-2, with D possibly TRBD2 on 5 matching bases. V was trimmed by 1 base and J by 5 bases, leaving 9 bases between them. The CDR3 loop spans 14 amino acids. Per the germline V gene, CDR1 is SGHDT and CDR2 is YYEEEE.

V and J are TRBV5-1 and TRBJ2-7, with D tentatively TRBD2 (6 bases). The germline CDR1 and CDR2 sequences are SGHRS and YFSETQ. CDR3 size: 16 residues. V lost 0 bases, J lost 3 bases, and 16 bases lay in between. The CDR3 nucleotides are TGCGCCAGCAGCTTGGACCCGGCTAGCGCAGACTACGAGCAGTACTTC. Encoded protein: CASSLDPASADYEQYF. Filled out from reference TRBV5-1 and TRBJ2-7, the complete variable domain reads KAGVTQTPRYLIKTRGQQVTLSCSPISGHRSVSWYQQTPGQGLQFLFEYFSETQRNKGNFPGRFSGRQFSNSRSEMNVSTLELGDSALYLCASSLDPASADYEQYFGPGTRLTVT.

This clone was seen a single time. The chain employs TRBV3-1 (or the pseudogene TRBV3-2) and TRBJ2-5, with D possibly TRBD1 on 5 matching bases. The CDR3 contains 14 residues. The ends were cut back, 3 bases at V and 7 bases at J, with 15 bases in the middle. Per the germline V gene, CDR1 is LGHDT and CDR2 is YNNKEL (reference sequence). This chain's CDR3 is CASSHSRVRATQYF. As DNA, the CDR3 is TGTGCCAGCAGCCACTCCAGGGTTCGGGCGACCCAGTACTTC.

The V gene is TRBV7-9, the J gene TRBJ1-4; no clear D gene. The germline V gene encodes CDR1 SEHNR and CDR2 FQNEAQ (reference sequence). The V end lost 1 base, the J end lost 2 bases, and 8 bases lay between the germline ends. CDR3 length equals 15 residues. For the CDR3, the DNA is TGTGCCAGCAGCTTAGGCCAGGTGACTAATGAAAAACTGTTTTTT. It specifies CASSLGQVTNEKLFF.

This clone was recorded only once. The V call is TRBV7-3, the J call TRBJ2-7; 11 positions match TRBD2. This CDR3 has 15 amino acids. From germline, CDR1 is SGHTA and CDR2 FQGTGA. The V segment lost 5 bases and the J segment 3 bases; nucleotides outside the gene matches: 6. The CDR3 is CASSPTSGGVYEQYF. CDR3 DNA: TGTGCCAGCAGCCCAACTAGCGGGGGTGTCTACGAGCAGTACTTC.

This clone is a singleton in its sample. The chain has TRBV2 and TRBJ2-3, with 9 bases fitting TRBD2. Germline CDR1 SNHLY, CDR2 FYNNEI. Germline trimming cut 6 bases from V and 3 bases from J; bases unmatched to any gene: 16. This CDR3 spans 18 amino acids. CDR3: CASRGPAGGPFGTDTQYF. CDR3 nucleotides: TGTGCCAGCAGGGGACCGGCGGGAGGGCCGTTTGGGACAGATACGCAGTATTTT. Based on the CDR3 plus reference TRBV2 and TRBJ2-3, the full variable domain is EPEVTQTPSHQVTQMGQEVILRCVPISNHLYFYWYRQILGQKVEFLVSFYNNEISEKSEIFDDQFSVERPDGSNFTLKIRSTKLEDSAMYFCASRGPAGGPFGTDTQYFGPGTRLTVL.

V is TRBV19 and J is TRBJ2-2; D is unresolved. Germline V gives CDR1 LNHDA, CDR2 SQIVND (reference sequence). The CDR3 totals 12 residues. Deletions cut 7 bases from V and 5 bases from J, with 8 bases between. This CDR3 is CASIGLTGELFF. CDR3 DNA sequence: TGTGCCAGTATTGGGCTGACCGGGGAGCTGTTTTTT.

This chain uses TRBV2 with TRBJ1-5; 7 bases are a match to TRBD1. Germline-derived CDR1 and CDR2 are SNHLY and FYNNEI. With V trimmed by 2 bases and J by 2 bases, 9 bases remained unmatched. The CDR3 contains 17 residues. In nucleotides, the CDR3 is TGTGCCAGCAGTGAACTAGGGGGCGCGGTTGGCAATCAGCCCCAGCATTTT. Protein: CASSELGGAVGNQPQHF.

This clone was recorded a few times. CDR3 sequence reads: CASSWTSGYEQYF. CDR3 nucleotides: TGTGCCAGCAGTTGGACTAGCGGCTACGAGCAGTACTTC. This chain connects TRBV3-1 (or the pseudogene TRBV3-2) to TRBJ2-7; the match to TRBD2 covers 10 bases. The CDR3 totals 13 residues. Trimming removed 6 bases from V and 3 bases from J; junction bases left unmatched: 2. Germline V lookup: CDR1 LGHDT, CDR2 YNNKEL (reference sequence).

The chain employs TRBV3-1 (or the pseudogene TRBV3-2) and TRBJ2-7; tentatively, D is TRBD2 (6 bases). With 2 bases removed from V and 5 bases from J, the gap between germline ends came to 16 bases. This CDR3 has 15 residues. Looked up from germline, CDR1 is LGHDT and CDR2 is YNNKEL (reference sequence). CDR3 protein: CASSQRGSRFHEQYF. CDR3 in DNA: TGTGCCAGCAGCCAACGGGGGTCCCGATTCCACGAGCAGTACTTC.